This T cell receptor (beta chain) stems from a study of beta chain features in type 1 diabetes. Expressed TCRB transcripts were sequenced because the isolated RNA had all been reverse transcribed beforehand. Sequencing of naive, central memory and regulatory T cell samples gave an average of around 4 million reads. Only in-frame clones appear in the TCRdb table, and some are missing; sequencing was by immunoSEQ multiplex PCR. This table holds some 290,000 clones, about 24% found once. General study points: The naive, central memory and Treg TCRB repertoires showed an apparent similarity that was greater among patients than among healthy donors. Across all four CD4+ subsets, people with type 1 diabetes showed modestly shorter TCRB CDR3s.

CDR1 is SQVTM and CDR2 is ANQGSEA in the germline V gene. V gave up 3 bases and J gave up 8 bases, with 13 bases separating them. This CDR3 comprises 13 residues. Only a few counts were recorded for this clone. As yet, its antigen is unknown. Per donor, one heparinised blood draw averaged approximately 120 mL. CD45RO/CCR7/CD25/CD127/CD95/CD27 staining was used to isolate CD4+ naive, central memory, regulatory and stem cell-like memory cells by sorting. Sequences were obtained from naive CD4+ T cells from blood. The rearrangement joins TRBV29-1 to TRBJ1-4; D gene unclear. The receptor comes from a woman in her thirties with type 1 diabetes. The chain's CDR3 is CSVEAGPGEKLFF. The CDR3 nucleotides are TGCAGCGTTGAGGCGGGCCCCGGCGAAAAACTGTTTTTT.